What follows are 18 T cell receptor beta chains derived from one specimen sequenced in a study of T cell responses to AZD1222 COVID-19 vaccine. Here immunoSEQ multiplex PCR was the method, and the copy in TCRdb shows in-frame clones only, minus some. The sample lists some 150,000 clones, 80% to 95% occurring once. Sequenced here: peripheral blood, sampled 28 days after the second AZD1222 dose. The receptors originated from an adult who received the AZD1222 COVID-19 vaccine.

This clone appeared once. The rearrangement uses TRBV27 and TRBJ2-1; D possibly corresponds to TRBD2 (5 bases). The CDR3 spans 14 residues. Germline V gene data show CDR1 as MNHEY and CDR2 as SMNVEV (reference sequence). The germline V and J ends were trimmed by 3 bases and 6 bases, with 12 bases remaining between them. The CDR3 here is CASSLAPTTNEQFF. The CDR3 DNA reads TGTGCCAGCAGTTTGGCTCCGACTACCAATGAGCAGTTCTTC.

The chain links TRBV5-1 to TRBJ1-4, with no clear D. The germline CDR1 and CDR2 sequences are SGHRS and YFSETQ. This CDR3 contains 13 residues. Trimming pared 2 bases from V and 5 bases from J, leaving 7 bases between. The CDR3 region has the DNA TGCGCCAGCAGCTTCGGGTCCAATGAAAAACTGTTTTTT. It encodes CASSFGSNEKLFF.

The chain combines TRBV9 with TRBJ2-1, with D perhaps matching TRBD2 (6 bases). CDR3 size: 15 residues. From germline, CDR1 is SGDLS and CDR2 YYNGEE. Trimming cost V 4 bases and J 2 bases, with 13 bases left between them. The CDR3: CASSPFREPYNEQFF. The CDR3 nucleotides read TGTGCCAGCAGCCCATTTCGGGAGCCCTACAATGAGCAGTTCTTC.

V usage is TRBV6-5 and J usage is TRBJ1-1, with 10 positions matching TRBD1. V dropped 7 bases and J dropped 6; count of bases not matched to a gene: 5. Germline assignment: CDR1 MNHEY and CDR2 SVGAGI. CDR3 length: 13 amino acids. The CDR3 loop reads CASTRDRGAEAFF. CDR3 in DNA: TGTGCCAGCACCAGGGACAGGGGTGCTGAAGCTTTCTTT.

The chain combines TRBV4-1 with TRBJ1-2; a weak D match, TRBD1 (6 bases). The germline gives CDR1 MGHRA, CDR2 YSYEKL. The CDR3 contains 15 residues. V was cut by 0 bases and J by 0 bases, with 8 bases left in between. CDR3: CASSQETGSNYGYTF. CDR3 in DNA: TGCGCCAGCAGCCAAGAAACAGGGTCTAACTATGGCTACACCTTC.

DNA for the CDR3: TGTGCCAGTAGTAAGGCAGGCTATGGCTACACCTTC. It yields the protein CASSKAGYGYTF. The chain has TRBV19 and TRBJ1-2; the D is unclear. Trimming took 4 bases from V and 4 from J, leaving 7 bases between them. This CDR3 region has 12 residues. In germline, CDR1 is LNHDA, CDR2 SQIVND (reference sequence).

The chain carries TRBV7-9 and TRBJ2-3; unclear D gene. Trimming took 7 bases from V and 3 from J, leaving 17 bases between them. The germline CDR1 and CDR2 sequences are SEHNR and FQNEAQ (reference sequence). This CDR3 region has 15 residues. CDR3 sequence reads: CASTDSPRNTDTQYF. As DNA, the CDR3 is TGTGCCAGCACCGATAGTCCCAGAAATACAGATACGCAGTATTTT.

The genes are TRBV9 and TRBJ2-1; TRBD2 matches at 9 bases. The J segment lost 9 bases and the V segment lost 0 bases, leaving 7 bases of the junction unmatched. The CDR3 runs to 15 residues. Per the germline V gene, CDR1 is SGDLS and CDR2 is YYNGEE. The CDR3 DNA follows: TGTGCCAGCAGCGTAGAGGGTAGCGGGAGATTTGAGCAGTTCTTC. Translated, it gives CASSVEGSGRFEQFF.

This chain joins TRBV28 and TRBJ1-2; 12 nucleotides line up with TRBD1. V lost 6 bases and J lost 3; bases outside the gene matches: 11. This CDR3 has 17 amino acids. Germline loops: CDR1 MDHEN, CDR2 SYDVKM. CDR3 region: CASSPRLGTGGDYGYTF. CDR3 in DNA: TGTGCCAGCAGCCCGCGGCTGGGGACAGGGGGCGACTATGGCTACACCTTC.

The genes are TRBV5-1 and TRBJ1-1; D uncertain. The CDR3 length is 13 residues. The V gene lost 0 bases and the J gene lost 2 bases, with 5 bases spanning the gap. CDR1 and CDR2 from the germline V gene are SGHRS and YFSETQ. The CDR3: CASSLGVNTEAFF. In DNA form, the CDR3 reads TGCGCCAGCAGCTTGGGAGTCAACACTGAAGCTTTCTTT.

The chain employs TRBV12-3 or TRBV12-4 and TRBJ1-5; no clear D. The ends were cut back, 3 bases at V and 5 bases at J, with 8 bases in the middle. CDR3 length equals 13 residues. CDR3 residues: CASSFSADQPQHF. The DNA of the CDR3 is TGTGCCAGCAGTTTTTCCGCGGATCAGCCCCAGCATTTT.

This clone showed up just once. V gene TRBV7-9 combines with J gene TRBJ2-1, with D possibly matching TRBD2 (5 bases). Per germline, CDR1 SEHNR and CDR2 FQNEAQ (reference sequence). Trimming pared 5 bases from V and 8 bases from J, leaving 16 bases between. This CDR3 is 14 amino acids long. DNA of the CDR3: TGTGCCAGCAGCCAGAGGGATAGAATAGATGAGCAGTTCTTC. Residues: CASSQRDRIDEQFF.

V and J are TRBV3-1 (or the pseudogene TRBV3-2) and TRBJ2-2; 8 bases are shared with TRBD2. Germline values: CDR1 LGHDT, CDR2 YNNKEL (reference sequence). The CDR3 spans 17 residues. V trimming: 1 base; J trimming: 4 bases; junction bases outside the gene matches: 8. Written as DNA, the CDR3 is TGTGCCAGCAGCCAAGTACTTGCGGGAGGCCCCACCGGGGAGCTGTTTTTT. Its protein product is CASSQVLAGGPTGELFF.

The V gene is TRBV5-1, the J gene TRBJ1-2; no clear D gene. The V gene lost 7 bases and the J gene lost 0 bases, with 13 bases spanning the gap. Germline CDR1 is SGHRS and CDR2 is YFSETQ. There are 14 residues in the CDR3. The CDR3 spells CASGPSPANYGYTF. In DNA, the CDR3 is TGCGCCAGCGGGCCCAGTCCAGCTAACTATGGCTACACCTTC. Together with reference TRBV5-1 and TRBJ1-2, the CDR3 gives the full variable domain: KAGVTQTPRYLIKTRGQQVTLSCSPISGHRSVSWYQQTPGQGLQFLFEYFSETQRNKGNFPGRFSGRQFSNSRSEMNVSTLELGDSALYLCASGPSPANYGYTFGSGTRLTVV.

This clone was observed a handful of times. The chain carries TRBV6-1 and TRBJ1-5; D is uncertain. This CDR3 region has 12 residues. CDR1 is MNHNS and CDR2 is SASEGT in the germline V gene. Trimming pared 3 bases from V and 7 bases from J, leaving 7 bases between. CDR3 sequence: CASSDGFQPQHF. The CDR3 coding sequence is TGTGCCAGCAGTGATGGGTTCCAGCCCCAGCATTTT.

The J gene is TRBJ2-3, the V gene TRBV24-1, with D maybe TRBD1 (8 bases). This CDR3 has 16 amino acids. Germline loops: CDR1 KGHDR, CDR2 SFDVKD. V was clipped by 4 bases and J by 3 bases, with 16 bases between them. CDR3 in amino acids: CATSDQYRGGTDTQYF. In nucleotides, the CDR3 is TGTGCCACCAGTGACCAATACAGGGGGGGAACAGATACGCAGTATTTT.

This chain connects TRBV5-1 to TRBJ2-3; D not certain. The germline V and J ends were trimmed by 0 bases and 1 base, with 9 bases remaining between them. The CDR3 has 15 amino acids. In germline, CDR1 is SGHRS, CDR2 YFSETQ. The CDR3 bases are TGCGCCAGCAGCTTGGTTAGCAGAGGCACAGATACGCAGTATTTT. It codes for CASSLVSRGTDTQYF.

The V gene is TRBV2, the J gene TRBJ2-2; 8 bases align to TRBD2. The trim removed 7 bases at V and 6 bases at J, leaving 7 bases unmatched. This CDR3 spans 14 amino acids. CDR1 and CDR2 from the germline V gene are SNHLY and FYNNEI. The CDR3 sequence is CASIGLAGPGELFF. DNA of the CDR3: TGTGCCAGCATCGGACTAGCCGGACCCGGGGAGCTGTTTTTT.